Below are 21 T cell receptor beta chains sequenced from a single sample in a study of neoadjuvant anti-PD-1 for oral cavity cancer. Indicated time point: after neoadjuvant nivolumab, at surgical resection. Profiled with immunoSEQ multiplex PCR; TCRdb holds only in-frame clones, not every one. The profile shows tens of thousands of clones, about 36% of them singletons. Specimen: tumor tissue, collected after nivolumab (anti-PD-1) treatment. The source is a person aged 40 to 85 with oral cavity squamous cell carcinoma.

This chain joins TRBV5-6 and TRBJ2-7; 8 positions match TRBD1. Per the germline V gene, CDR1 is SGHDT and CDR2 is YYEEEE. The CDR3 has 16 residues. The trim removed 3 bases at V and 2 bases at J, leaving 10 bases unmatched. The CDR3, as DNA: TGTGCCAGCAGCTCCGTTACGGGACAGGTAACCTACGAGCAGTACTTC. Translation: CASSSVTGQVTYEQYF. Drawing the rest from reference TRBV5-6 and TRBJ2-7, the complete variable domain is DAGVTQSPTHLIKTRGQQVTLRCSPKSGHDTVSWYQQALGQGPQFIFQYYEEEERQRGNFPDRFSGHQFPNYSSELNVNALLLGDSALYLCASSSVTGQVTYEQYFGPGTRLTVT.

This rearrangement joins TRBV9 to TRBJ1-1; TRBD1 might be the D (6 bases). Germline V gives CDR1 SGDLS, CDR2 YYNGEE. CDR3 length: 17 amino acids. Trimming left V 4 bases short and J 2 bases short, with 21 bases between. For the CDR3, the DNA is TGTGCCAGCAGCCCTGGACAGCGAACAAAAGCAAACACTGAAGCTTTCTTT. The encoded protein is CASSPGQRTKANTEAFF. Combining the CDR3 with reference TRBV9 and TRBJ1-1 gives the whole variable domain DSGVTQTPKHLITATGQRVTLRCSPRSGDLSVYWYQQSLDQGLQFLIQYYNGEERAKGNILERFSAQQFPDLHSELNLSSLELGDSALYFCASSPGQRTKANTEAFFGQGTRLTVV.

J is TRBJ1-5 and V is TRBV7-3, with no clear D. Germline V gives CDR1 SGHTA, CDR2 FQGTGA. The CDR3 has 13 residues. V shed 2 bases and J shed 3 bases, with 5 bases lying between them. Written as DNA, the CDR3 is TGTGCCAGCAGCTTATCGCCCAATCAGCCCCAGCATTTT. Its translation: CASSLSPNQPQHF.

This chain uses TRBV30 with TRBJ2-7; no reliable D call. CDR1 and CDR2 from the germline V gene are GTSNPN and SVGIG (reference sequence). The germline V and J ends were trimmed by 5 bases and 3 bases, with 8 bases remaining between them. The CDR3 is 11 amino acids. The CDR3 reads CAWDNVYEQYF. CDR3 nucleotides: TGTGCCTGGGACAACGTCTACGAGCAGTACTTC.

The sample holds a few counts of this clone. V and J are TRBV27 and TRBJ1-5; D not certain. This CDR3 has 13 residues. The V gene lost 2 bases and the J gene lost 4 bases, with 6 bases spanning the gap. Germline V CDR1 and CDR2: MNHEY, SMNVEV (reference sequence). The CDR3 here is CASSLTPNQPQHF. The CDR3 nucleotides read TGTGCCAGCAGTTTAACCCCGAATCAGCCCCAGCATTTT.

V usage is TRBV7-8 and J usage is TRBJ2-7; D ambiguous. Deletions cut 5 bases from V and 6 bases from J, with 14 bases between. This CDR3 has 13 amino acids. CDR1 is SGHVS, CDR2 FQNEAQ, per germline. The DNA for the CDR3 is TGTGCCAGCAGCATAAACGCCCTCGCCGAGCAGTACTTC. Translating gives CASSINALAEQYF. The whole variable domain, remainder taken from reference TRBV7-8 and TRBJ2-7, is GAGVSQSPRYKVAKRGQDVALRCDPISGHVSLFWYQQALGQGPEFLTYFQNEAQLDKSGLPSDRFFAERPEGSVSTLKIQRTQQEDSAVYLCASSINALAEQYFGPGTRLTVT.

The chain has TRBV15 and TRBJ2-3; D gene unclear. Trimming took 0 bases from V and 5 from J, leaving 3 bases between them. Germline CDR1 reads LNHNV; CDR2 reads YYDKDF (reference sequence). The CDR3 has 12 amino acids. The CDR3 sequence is CATSRDQDTQYF. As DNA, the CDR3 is TGTGCCACCAGCAGAGATCAAGATACGCAGTATTTT.

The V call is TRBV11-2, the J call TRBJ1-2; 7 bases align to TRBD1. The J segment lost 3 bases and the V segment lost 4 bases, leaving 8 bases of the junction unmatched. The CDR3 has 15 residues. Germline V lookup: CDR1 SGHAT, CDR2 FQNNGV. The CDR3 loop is CASSSGDRVYYGYTF. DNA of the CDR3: TGTGCCAGCAGCTCAGGAGACAGGGTATACTATGGCTACACCTTC.

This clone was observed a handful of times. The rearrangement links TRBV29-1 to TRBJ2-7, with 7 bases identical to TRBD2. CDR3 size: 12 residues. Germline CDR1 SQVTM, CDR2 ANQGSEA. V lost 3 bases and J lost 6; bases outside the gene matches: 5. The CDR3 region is CSVDKGRGEQYF. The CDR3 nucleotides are TGCAGCGTTGATAAGGGGAGGGGCGAGCAGTACTTC.

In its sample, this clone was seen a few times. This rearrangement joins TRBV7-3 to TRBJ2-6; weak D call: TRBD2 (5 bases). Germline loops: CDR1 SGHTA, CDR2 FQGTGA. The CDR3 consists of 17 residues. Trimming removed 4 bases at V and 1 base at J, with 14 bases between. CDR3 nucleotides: TGTGCCAGCAGCTCTGGAGGAGGTTCTTCTGGGGCCAACGTCCTGACTTTC. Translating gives CASSSGGGSSGANVLTF.

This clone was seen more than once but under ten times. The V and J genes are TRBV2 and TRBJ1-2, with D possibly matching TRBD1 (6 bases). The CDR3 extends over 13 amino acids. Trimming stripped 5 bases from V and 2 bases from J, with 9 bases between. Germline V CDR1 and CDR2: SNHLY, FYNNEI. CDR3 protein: CASSPDSNYGYTF. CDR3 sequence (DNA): TGTGCCAGCAGTCCGGACAGCAACTATGGCTACACCTTC.

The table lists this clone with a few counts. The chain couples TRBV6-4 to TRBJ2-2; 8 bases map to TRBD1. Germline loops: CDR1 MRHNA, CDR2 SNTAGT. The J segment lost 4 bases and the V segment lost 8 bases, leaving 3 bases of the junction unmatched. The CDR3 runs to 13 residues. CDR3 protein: CASRTGPTGELFF. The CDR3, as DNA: TGTGCCAGCCGGACAGGGCCCACCGGGGAGCTGTTTTTT.

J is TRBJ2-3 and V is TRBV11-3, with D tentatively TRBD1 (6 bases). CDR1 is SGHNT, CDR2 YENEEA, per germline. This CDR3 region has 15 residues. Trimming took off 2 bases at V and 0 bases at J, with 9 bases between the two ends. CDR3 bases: TGTGCCAGCAGCTTACAGGGGCTAAGCACAGATACGCAGTATTTT. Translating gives CASSLQGLSTDTQYF.

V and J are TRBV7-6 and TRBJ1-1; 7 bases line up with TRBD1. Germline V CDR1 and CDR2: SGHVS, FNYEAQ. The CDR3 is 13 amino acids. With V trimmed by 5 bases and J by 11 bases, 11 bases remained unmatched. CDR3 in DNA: TGTGCCAGCAGCCTCTCAGGGGGTCGTGACGCTTTCTTT. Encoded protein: CASSLSGGRDAFF.

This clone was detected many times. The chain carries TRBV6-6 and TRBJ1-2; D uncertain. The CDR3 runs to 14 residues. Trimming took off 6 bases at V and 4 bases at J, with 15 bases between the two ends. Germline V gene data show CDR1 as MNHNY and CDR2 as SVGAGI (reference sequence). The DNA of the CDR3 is TGTGCCAGCAGCCACGTGGATAGGGTCTATGGCTACACCTTC. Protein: CASSHVDRVYGYTF.

CDR3 sequence reads: CASSPTSNEQFF. CDR3 in DNA: TGTGCCAGCAGCCCAACTAGCAATGAGCAGTTCTTC. This chain links TRBV11-2 with TRBJ2-1; TRBD2 might be the D (5 bases). Trimming took 5 bases from V and 6 from J, leaving 8 bases between them. From germline, CDR1 is SGHAT and CDR2 FQNNGV. The CDR3 extends over 12 amino acids.

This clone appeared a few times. DNA for the CDR3: TGTGCCAGCAGTCCCCTAGCGATGAACACTGAAGCTTTCTTT. Translating it yields CASSPLAMNTEAFF. V usage is TRBV27 and J usage is TRBJ1-1, with D unresolved. V was cut by 5 bases and J by 0 bases, with 10 bases left in between. CDR3 size: 14 residues. CDR1 is MNHEY and CDR2 is SMNVEV in the germline V gene (reference sequence).

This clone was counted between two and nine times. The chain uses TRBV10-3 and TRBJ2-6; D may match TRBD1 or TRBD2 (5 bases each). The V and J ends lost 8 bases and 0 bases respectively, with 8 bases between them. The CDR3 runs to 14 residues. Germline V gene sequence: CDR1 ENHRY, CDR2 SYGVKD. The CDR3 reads CAIAGTSGANVLTF. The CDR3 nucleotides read TGTGCCATCGCCGGGACCTCTGGGGCCAACGTCCTGACTTTC.

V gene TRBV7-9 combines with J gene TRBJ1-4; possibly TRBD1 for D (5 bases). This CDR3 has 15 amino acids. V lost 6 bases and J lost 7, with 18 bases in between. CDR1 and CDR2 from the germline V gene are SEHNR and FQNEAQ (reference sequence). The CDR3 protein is CASSQGDPRGEKLFF. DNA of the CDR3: TGTGCCAGCAGTCAAGGCGACCCGAGGGGTGAAAAACTGTTTTTT.

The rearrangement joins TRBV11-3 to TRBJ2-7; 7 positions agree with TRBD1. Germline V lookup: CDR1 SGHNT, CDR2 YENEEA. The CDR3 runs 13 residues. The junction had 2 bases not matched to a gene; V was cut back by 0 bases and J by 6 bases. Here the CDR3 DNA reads TGTGCCAGCAGCTTAGAGACAGGGCTCGAGCAGTACTTC. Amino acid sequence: CASSLETGLEQYF.

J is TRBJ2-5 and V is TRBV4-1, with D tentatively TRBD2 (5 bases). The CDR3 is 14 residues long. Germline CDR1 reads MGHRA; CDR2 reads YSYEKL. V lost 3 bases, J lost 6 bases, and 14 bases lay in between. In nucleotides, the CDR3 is TGCGCCAGCAGCCAGGAGGACTTTTCCAAGACCCAGTACTTC. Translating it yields CASSQEDFSKTQYF.